The source of this TCR beta chain is a study of CD8 T cells in Susac syndrome. With random hexamers, 0.5 to 1 ug RNA was reverse transcribed. TCRdb used MiXCR to reprocess the immunoSEQ multiplex PCR reads, holding one entry per CDR3 protein. The table records hundreds of thousands of distinct CDR3 sequences, more than 85% of them present only once. This clonotype was seen only once. Germline V gives CDR1 SGHVS, CDR2 FQNEAQ. Trimming cost V 2 bases and J 5 bases; bases outside gene matches: 7. The CDR3 consists of 16 residues. This sequence was found in a human donor with multiple sclerosis. The source material was CD8+ T cells from PBMCs. The genes are TRBV7-8 and TRBJ2-7; 12 bases fit TRBD2. The CDR3 region is CASSLTRLAGDNEQYF. CDR3 nucleotides: TGTGCCAGCAGCTTAACCAGACTAGCGGGAGATAACGAGCAGTACTTC.